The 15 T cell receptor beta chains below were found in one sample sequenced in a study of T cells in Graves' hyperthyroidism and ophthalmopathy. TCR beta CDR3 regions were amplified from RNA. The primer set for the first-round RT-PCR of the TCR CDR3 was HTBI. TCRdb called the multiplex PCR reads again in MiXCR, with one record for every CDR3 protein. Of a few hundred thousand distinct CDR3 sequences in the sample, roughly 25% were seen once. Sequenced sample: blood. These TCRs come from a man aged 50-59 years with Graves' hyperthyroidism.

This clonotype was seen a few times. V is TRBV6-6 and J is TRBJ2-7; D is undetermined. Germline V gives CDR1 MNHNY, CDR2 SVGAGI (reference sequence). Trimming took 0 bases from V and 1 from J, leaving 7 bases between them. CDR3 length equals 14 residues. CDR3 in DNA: TGTGCCAGCAGTTACTCGTCGGAATCCTACGAGCAGTACTTC. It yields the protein CASSYSSESYEQYF.

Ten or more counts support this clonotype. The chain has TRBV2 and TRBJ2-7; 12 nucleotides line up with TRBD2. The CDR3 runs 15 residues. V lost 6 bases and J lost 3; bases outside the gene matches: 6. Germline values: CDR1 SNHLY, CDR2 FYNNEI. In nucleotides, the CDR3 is TGTGCCAGCAGCTCCACTAGCGGGAGGCTCTACGAGCAGTACTTC. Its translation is CASSSTSGRLYEQYF.

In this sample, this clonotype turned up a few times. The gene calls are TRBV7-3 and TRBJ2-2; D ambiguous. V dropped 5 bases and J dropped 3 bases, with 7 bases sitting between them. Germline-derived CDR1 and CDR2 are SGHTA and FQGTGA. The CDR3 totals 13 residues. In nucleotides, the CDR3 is TGTGCCAGCAGCACCAAGTACACCGGGGAGCTGTTTTTT. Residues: CASSTKYTGELFF.

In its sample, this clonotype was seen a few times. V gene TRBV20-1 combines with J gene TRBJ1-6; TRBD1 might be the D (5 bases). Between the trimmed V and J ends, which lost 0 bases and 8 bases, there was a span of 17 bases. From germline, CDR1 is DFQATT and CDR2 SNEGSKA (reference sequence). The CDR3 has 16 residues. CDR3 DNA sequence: TGCAGTGCTAGAGACGACAGAGCCGGGGGAGATTCACCCCTCCACTTT. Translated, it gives CSARDDRAGGDSPLHF.

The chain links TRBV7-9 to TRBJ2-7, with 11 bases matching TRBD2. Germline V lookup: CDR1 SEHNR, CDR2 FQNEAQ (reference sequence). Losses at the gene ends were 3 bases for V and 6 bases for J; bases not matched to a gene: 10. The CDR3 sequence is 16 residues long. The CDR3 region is CASSFPPGTSGSEQYF. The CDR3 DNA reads TGTGCCAGCAGCTTCCCCCCCGGGACTAGCGGTTCCGAGCAGTACTTC.

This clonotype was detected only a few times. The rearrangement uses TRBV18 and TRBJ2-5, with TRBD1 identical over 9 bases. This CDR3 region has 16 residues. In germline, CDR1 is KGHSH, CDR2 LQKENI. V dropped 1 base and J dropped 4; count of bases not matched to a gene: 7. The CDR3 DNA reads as TGTGCCAGCTCACCACGCTTGGGACAGGGTGGAGAGACCCAGTACTTC. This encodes CASSPRLGQGGETQYF.

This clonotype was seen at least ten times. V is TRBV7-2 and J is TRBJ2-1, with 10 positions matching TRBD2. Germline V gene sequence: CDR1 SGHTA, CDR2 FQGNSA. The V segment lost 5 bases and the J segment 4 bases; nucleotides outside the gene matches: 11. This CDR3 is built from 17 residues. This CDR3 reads CASSRMRTSGKYNEQFF. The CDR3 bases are TGTGCCAGCAGCAGGATGCGGACTAGCGGAAAGTACAATGAGCAGTTCTTC.

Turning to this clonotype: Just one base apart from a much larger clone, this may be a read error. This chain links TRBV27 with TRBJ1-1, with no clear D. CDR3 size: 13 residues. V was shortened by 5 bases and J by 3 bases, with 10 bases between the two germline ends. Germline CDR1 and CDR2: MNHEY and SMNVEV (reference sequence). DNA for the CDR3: TGTGCCAGCAGTATAGTCCTCGACACTGAAGCTTTCTTT. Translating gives CASSIVLDTEAFF.

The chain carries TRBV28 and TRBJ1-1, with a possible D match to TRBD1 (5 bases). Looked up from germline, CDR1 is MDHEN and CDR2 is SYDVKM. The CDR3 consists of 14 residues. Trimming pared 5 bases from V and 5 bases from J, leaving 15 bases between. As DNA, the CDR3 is TGTGCCAGCAGTCCTACCGTTTGGGGGACTGAAGCTTTCTTT. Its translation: CASSPTVWGTEAFF.

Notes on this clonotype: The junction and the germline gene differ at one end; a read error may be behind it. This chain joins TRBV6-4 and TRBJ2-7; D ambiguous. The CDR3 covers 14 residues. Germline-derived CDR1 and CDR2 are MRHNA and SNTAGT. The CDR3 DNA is TGTGCCAGCAGTTACTCGCCACGTGTGTACGAGCAGTACTTC. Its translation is CASSYSPRVYEQYF.

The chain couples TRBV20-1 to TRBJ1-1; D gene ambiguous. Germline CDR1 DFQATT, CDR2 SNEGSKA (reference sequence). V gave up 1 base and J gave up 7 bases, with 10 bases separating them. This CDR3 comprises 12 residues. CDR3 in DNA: TGCAGTGCTAGAGTTAGTGACTATGAAGCTTTCTTT. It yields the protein CSARVSDYEAFF.

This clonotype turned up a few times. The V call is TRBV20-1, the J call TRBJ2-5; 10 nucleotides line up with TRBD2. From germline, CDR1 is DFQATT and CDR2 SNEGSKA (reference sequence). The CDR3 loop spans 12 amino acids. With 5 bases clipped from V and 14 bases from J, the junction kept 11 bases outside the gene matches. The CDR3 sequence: CSAPGLAFTHYF. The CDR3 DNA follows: TGCAGTGCTCCGGGACTAGCGTTTACTCATTACTTC.

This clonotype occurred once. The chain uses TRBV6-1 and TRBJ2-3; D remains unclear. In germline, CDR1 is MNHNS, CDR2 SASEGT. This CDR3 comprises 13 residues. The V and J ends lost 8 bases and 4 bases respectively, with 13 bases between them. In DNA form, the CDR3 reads TGTGCCAGCTCTAGGGTTTCAGCAGATACGCAGTATTTT. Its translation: CASSRVSADTQYF.

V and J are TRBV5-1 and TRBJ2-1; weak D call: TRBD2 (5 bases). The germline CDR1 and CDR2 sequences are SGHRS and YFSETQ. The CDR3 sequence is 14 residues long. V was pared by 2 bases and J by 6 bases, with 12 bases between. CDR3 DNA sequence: TGCGCCAGCAGCTTCGAACTAGAGATCAATGAGCAGTTCTTC. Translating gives CASSFELEINEQFF.

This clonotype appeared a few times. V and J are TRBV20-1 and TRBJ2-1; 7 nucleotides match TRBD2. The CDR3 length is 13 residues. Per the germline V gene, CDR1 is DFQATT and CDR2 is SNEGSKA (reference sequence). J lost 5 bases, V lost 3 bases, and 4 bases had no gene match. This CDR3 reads CSASGRSNNEQFF. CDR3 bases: TGCAGTGCTAGCGGGAGGAGCAACAATGAGCAGTTCTTC.